Described below is a single TCR beta chain sequence and its context. The sample originates from a study of blood T cell repertoires in COVID-19. Study details: The origin of the acute and convalescent COVID-19 samples was the United States, Italy and Spain. Nucleic acid was either cDNA or gDNA, and it came from T cells, B-cell-depleted T cells, or PBMCs.

Per the original data handling: Amplifying reference gene primers gave estimates of nucleated cell counts. Profiling relied on immunoSEQ multiplex PCR, and the TCRdb table lists in-frame clones only, not all of them. Clonal size and the V and J genes are those of that table, whereas D and trimming came from the DNA. The sample gives 230,000 or so clones, roughly 87% of which show up once; around 4.6% is in the top ten. With 8 bases removed from V and 0 bases from J, the gap between germline ends came to 7 bases. Germline V gene data show CDR1 as SNHLY and CDR2 as FYNNEI. The CDR3 consists of 13 residues.

Sequenced input: peripheral blood. This chain uses TRBV2 with TRBJ1-4, with no clear D. The TCR originated in a woman aged 40-49 years who had recovered from COVID-19. CDR3 region: CASVLATNEKLFF. CDR3 in DNA: TGTGCCAGCGTTCTAGCAACTAATGAAAAACTGTTTTTT.